This T cell receptor beta chain was obtained from a study of PD-1 blockade in classical Hodgkin lymphoma. Study-wide points: Complete responders' diversity at baseline resembled that of newly diagnosed patients. Repertoires differed for reasons still undefined, possibly disease activity or prior therapy. At C4D1, TCR diversity had climbed significantly for CD4+ cells, though not for CD8+ cells. Baseline TCR diversity was reportedly lower in newly diagnosed patients than in healthy donors. It was reported as lower still in relapsed/refractory patients.

CDR1 DFQATT and CDR2 SNEGSKA come from the germline V gene (reference sequence). The length of the CDR3 is 10 residues. V lost 7 bases and J lost 5, with 8 bases in between. Turning to this clone: Its antigen remains unidentified.

Documented time point: cycle 4 day 1 (C4D1), after around six weeks of nivolumab. All the patients suffered relapse after autologous stem cell transplantation, and brentuximab vedotin exposure differed. It was by magnetic negative selection that CD4+ T cells were purified from thawed PBMCs. Sequencing was performed with immunoSEQ multiplex PCR; in TCRdb, only in-frame clones are kept and a portion is missing. Here the sample spans around 37,000 clones, roughly 90% being singletons. The chain has TRBV20-1 and TRBJ1-1; possible D gene TRBD1, 6 bases. The source material was CD4+ T cells from blood, sampled before the fourth cycle of nivolumab. The sequence was obtained from a human donor with classical Hodgkin lymphoma. The CDR3: CSVQGTEAFF. The CDR3 nucleotides are TGCAGTGTGCAGGGGACTGAAGCTTTCTTT.